The sequence of this T cell receptor beta chain was determined in a study of blood T cell repertoires in COVID-19. Overall study context: The study drew acute and convalescent COVID-19 samples from the United States, Italy and Spain. Sources were T cells, B-cell-depleted T cells, or PBMCs; the material itself was cDNA or gDNA.

Authors' methods: Quantification of nucleated cells was approximated via reference gene primer amplification. Using immunoSEQ multiplex PCR, the repertoire was profiled, and TCRdb retains in-frame clones only, with some absent. That table is the source of V, J and clone size, and D and trimming were worked out from the DNA. Here the sample spans around 78,000 clones, around 86% being singletons. Sequencing input: peripheral blood. This receptor was taken from a man aged 70 or older with active or convalescent COVID-19.

The CDR3 loop reads CASRQANEKLFF. CDR3 DNA: TGTGCCAGCAGACAGGCTAATGAAAAACTGTTTTTT. The gene calls are TRBV6-5 and TRBJ1-4, with D perhaps matching TRBD1 (5 bases). The CDR3 has 12 residues. Looked up from germline, CDR1 is MNHEY and CDR2 is SVGAGI. V was shortened by 6 bases and J by 3 bases, with 5 bases between the two germline ends.